The 15 T cell receptor beta chains given below trace back to one sample, sequenced in a study of long-term antiretroviral therapy in people with HIV. Investigators performed immunoSEQ version v3.0 at survey level. Assay used: immunoSEQ multiplex PCR; TCRdb lists only in-frame clones, some missing. The repertoire consists of about 33,000 clones, with about 80% occurring once and the leading ten covering about 7%. The sequencing here drew on unsorted PBMCs, taken 2 years after starting antiretroviral therapy. These TCRs come from a woman between 45 and 65 years old with HIV.

The genes are TRBV19 and TRBJ1-1; maybe TRBD1 (5 bases). Trimming cost V 2 bases and J 11 bases, with 12 bases left between them. The CDR3 consists of 12 residues. CDR1 and CDR2 from the germline V gene are LNHDA and SQIVND (reference sequence). CDR3 sequence (DNA): TGTGCCAGTAGTATACCCCAGGGTTGGGCTTTCTTT. Amino acid sequence: CASSIPQGWAFF.

This sequence joins TRBV18 and TRBJ1-1; D not certain. Trimming stripped 6 bases from V and 5 bases from J, with 19 bases between. Germline-derived CDR1 and CDR2 are KGHSH and LQKENI. The CDR3 has 15 residues. The CDR3 protein is CASSLETDLVTEAFF. The CDR3 bases are TGTGCCAGCTCCCTGGAGACGGACCTTGTAACTGAAGCTTTCTTT.

The chain is built from TRBV5-1 and TRBJ2-1, with D unclear. Germline-derived CDR1 and CDR2 are SGHRS and YFSETQ. This CDR3 is built from 14 residues. The V end was cut by 5 bases, the J end by 8 bases, with 17 bases between. CDR3 in DNA: TGCGCCAGCAGAACGGGCCGAACTATGGATGAGCAGTTCTTC. Translation gives CASRTGRTMDEQFF.

This chain connects TRBV2 to TRBJ2-7; perhaps TRBD1 as D (6 bases). Trimming removed 6 bases at V and 1 base at J, with 16 bases between. Germline values: CDR1 SNHLY, CDR2 FYNNEI. The CDR3 has 15 residues. CDR3 DNA sequence: TGTGCCAGCAGCGCCGTTCGAGGACAGTCCTACGAGCAGTACTTC. Protein sequence: CASSAVRGQSYEQYF. The entire variable domain, with the rest obtained from reference TRBV2 and TRBJ2-7, is as follows: EPEVTQTPSHQVTQMGQEVILRCVPISNHLYFYWYRQILGQKVEFLVSFYNNEISEKSEIFDDQFSVERPDGSNFTLKIRSTKLEDSAMYFCASSAVRGQSYEQYFGPGTRLTVT.

This chain uses TRBV5-1 with TRBJ2-2; perhaps TRBD1 as D (5 bases). This CDR3 spans 17 amino acids. Germline CDR1 SGHRS, CDR2 YFSETQ. Trimming removed 4 bases at V and 2 bases at J, with 18 bases between. CDR3 loop: CASSIRPQGPNTGELFF. CDR3 bases: TGCGCCAGCAGCATAAGGCCTCAGGGCCCCAACACCGGGGAGCTGTTTTTT.

The chain uses TRBV28 and TRBJ1-2, with D possibly TRBD1 on 6 matching bases. The CDR3 is 14 amino acids. Germline V gene sequence: CDR1 MDHEN, CDR2 SYDVKM. The V end was cut by 3 bases, the J end by 4 bases, with 12 bases between. CDR3: CASSLGAYPYGYTF. The CDR3 DNA follows: TGTGCCAGCAGTTTGGGGGCTTACCCCTATGGCTACACCTTC.

As DNA, the CDR3 is TGTGCCAGCAGGGGACAGGGGTTTGGGGAGCAGTACTTC. As protein: CASRGQGFGEQYF. V is TRBV2 and J is TRBJ2-7; 10 bases match TRBD1. The CDR3 contains 13 residues. Unmatched junction bases numbered 6, after V lost 6 bases and J lost 7 bases. Germline V lookup: CDR1 SNHLY, CDR2 FYNNEI.

This clone has just one count. V and J are TRBV18 and TRBJ2-7; D uncertain. V lost 3 bases, J lost 4 bases, and 13 bases lay in between. The germline CDR1 and CDR2 sequences are KGHSH and LQKENI. The CDR3 length is 14 residues. For the CDR3, the DNA is TGTGCCAGCTCACCGGACCTTGGGGTGTACGAGCAGTACGTC. Translating gives CASSPDLGVYEQYV.

This sequence joins TRBV5-1 and TRBJ2-2; D tentatively reads TRBD1 or TRBD2 (6 bases each). CDR3 length: 16 residues. V lost 4 bases to trimming and J lost 3 bases, with 16 bases between them. Germline V CDR1 and CDR2: SGHRS, YFSETQ. CDR3 in amino acids: CASSQGGGSYTGELFF. CDR3 in DNA: TGCGCCAGCAGCCAAGGGGGAGGTAGTTACACCGGGGAGCTGTTTTTT. The complete variable domain, with remaining parts taken from reference TRBV5-1 and TRBJ2-2, reads KAGVTQTPRYLIKTRGQQVTLSCSPISGHRSVSWYQQTPGQGLQFLFEYFSETQRNKGNFPGRFSGRQFSNSRSEMNVSTLELGDSALYLCASSQGGGSYTGELFFGEGSRLTVL.

This chain joins TRBV5-6 and TRBJ2-2; D perhaps matches TRBD1 (5 bases). Looked up from germline, CDR1 is SGHDT and CDR2 is YYEEEE. There are 16 residues in the CDR3. Trimming removed 5 bases at V and 1 base at J, with 15 bases between. DNA of the CDR3: TGTGCCAGCAGGGGGAACAGGCCACGGAACACCGGGGAGCTGTTTTTT. It translates to CASRGNRPRNTGELFF.

In DNA form, the CDR3 reads TGTGCCAGCAGGAGACAGACTAGGGAGCAGTTCTTC. It is translated as CASRRQTREQFF. V is TRBV6-1 and J is TRBJ2-1; maybe TRBD2 (6 bases). The CDR3 loop spans 12 amino acids. Per germline, CDR1 MNHNS and CDR2 SASEGT. The V end was cut by 6 bases, the J end by 10 bases, with 13 bases between.

The sample holds one count of this clone. The chain is built from TRBV29-1 and TRBJ2-1, with D unresolved. Germline V gives CDR1 SQVTM, CDR2 ANQGSEA. The CDR3 extends over 11 amino acids. With 3 bases removed from V and 7 bases from J, the gap between germline ends came to 7 bases. The CDR3 spells CSVDDVNEQFF. The CDR3, as DNA: TGCAGCGTTGACGATGTAAATGAGCAGTTCTTC.

This chain links TRBV6-5 with TRBJ2-2, with D possibly TRBD2 on 6 matching bases. Germline CDR1 MNHEY, CDR2 SVGAGI. The CDR3 covers 14 residues. V lost 6 bases and J 3 bases, leaving 11 bases between the germline ends. CDR3 protein: CASRTRDYTGELFF. DNA for the CDR3: TGTGCCAGCAGGACCCGGGACTACACCGGGGAGCTGTTTTTT.

This clone was found a few times. The chain recombines TRBV2 with TRBJ1-2; D unclear. The CDR3 contains 11 residues. Germline loops: CDR1 SNHLY, CDR2 FYNNEI. V was cut by 8 bases and J by 7 bases, with 11 bases left in between. Here the CDR3 DNA reads TGTGCCAGCCAGGTGGAGGGTGGCTACACCTTC. Translating gives CASQVEGGYTF.

The V gene is TRBV11-2, the J gene TRBJ2-2; 8 bases line up with TRBD2. The ends lost 0 bases at V and 9 bases at J; junction bases unmatched: 6. The CDR3 is 15 residues long. Germline V gives CDR1 SGHAT, CDR2 FQNNGV. The CDR3 loop reads CASSLDGAGGRELFF. CDR3 sequence (DNA): TGTGCCAGCAGCTTAGATGGCGCGGGGGGCAGGGAGCTGTTTTTT. The variable domain in full, with the rest retrieved from reference TRBV11-2 and TRBJ2-2, is EAGVAQSPRYKIIEKRQSVAFWCNPISGHATLYWYQQILGQGPKLLIQFQNNGVVDDSQLPKDRFSAERLKGVDSTLKIQPAKLEDSAVYLCASSLDGAGGRELFFGEGSRLTVL.